Below are 27 T cell receptor beta chains sequenced from a single sample in a study of radiotherapy plus CTLA-4 blockade in lung cancer. The assay was immunoSEQ multiplex PCR, and TCRdb's table has in-frame clones only and misses some. The sample holds roughly 71,000 clones, 78% seen once. Sequenced here: peripheral blood, sampled from a patient treated with radiotherapy plus ipilimumab. All receptors come from a human donor with non-small cell lung cancer who had a complete response to radiotherapy plus ipilimumab.

The chain joins TRBV6-5 to TRBJ1-5, with D hard to call. Between the trimmed V and J ends, which lost 6 bases and 9 bases, there was a span of 18 bases. Germline V gene sequence: CDR1 MNHEY, CDR2 SVGAGI. The CDR3 totals 14 residues. The CDR3 loop reads CASRDPSGSGPQHF. CDR3 bases: TGTGCCAGCAGGGACCCGTCCGGCTCAGGGCCCCAGCATTTT.

Here the CDR3 reads CASSYQGPGNTIYF. The CDR3 DNA reads TGTGCCAGCAGCTACCAGGGCCCTGGAAACACCATATATTTT. The rearrangement joins TRBV7-6 to TRBJ1-3; perhaps TRBD1 as D (5 bases). Germline loops: CDR1 SGHVS, CDR2 FNYEAQ. Trimming left V 4 bases short and J 2 bases short, with 9 bases between. The CDR3 sequence is 14 residues long.

The rearrangement uses TRBV30 and TRBJ1-3; possible D gene TRBD1, 6 bases. Germline V CDR1 and CDR2: GTSNPN, SVGIG (reference sequence). This CDR3 is built from 14 residues. V was cut by 4 bases and J by 11 bases, with 21 bases left in between. The CDR3 here is CAWIPGGLRAAIYF. The CDR3 bases are TGTGCCTGGATCCCTGGGGGCCTCCGGGCGGCCATATATTTT.

The chain carries TRBV30 and TRBJ1-5; D gene uncertain. V lost 3 bases, J lost 0 bases, and 9 bases lay in between. The CDR3 has 14 amino acids. Germline lookup yields CDR1 GTSNPN and CDR2 SVGIG (reference sequence). The CDR3 is CAWRIKYSNQPQHF. DNA for the CDR3: TGTGCCTGGAGAATTAAGTATAGCAATCAGCCCCAGCATTTT.

This clone is deemed medium-sized. The chain employs TRBV7-2 and TRBJ2-7; D is perhaps TRBD1 (5 bases). Germline assignment: CDR1 SGHTA and CDR2 FQGNSA. The CDR3 is made up of 16 amino acids. V lost 5 bases and J lost 6, with 23 bases in between. DNA of the CDR3: TGTGCCAGCAGCCCCTCCGCACAGCAGGGCCTAGGCGAGCAGTACTTC. Residues: CASSPSAQQGLGEQYF.

The J gene is TRBJ2-2, the V gene TRBV1. TRBV1 is an annotated pseudogene. The CDR3 length is 15 residues. The CDR3 sequence is CTSSLGTAGTGELFF. CDR3 DNA: TGCACCAGCAGCCTTGGGACGGCCGGCACCGGGGAGCTGTTTTTT.

The rearrangement uses TRBV11-3 and TRBJ2-5, with 11 bases that match TRBD1. The length of the CDR3 is 16 residues. Trimming cost V 5 bases and J 2 bases; bases outside gene matches: 7. CDR1 and CDR2 (germline): SGHNT, YENEEA. The CDR3 coding sequence is TGTGCCAGCAGCCCAGGGGACAGGGGGAGGCAAGAGACCCAGTACTTC. Its translation is CASSPGDRGRQETQYF. Looking up the rest from reference TRBV11-3 and TRBJ2-5 gives the full variable domain: EAGVVQSPRYKIIEKKQPVAFWCNPISGHNTLYWYLQNLGQGPELLIRYENEEAVDDSQLPKDRFSAERLKGVDSTLKIQPAELGDSAVYLCASSPGDRGRQETQYFGPGTRLLVL.

J is TRBJ1-5 and V is TRBV19; D is undetermined. Germline lookup yields CDR1 LNHDA and CDR2 SQIVND (reference sequence). The CDR3 has 15 amino acids. The germline V and J ends were trimmed by 4 bases and 1 base, with 11 bases remaining between them. The CDR3 sequence is CASSSPGQSNQPQHF. The CDR3 region has the DNA TGTGCCAGTAGTAGCCCTGGGCAGAGCAATCAGCCCCAGCATTTT.

V usage is TRBV14 and J usage is TRBJ2-4; no definite D call. Looked up from germline, CDR1 is SGHDN and CDR2 is FVKESK. V lost 2 bases and J lost 4, with 12 bases in between. The CDR3 consists of 15 residues. CDR3 sequence: CASSQTPGSKNIQYF. The CDR3 region has the DNA TGTGCCAGCAGCCAAACCCCCGGGTCTAAAAACATTCAGTACTTC.

This clone came up a few times. As DNA, the CDR3 is TGTGCCAGCAGTTTGTCCGGGACCAGATCGGAGACCCAGTACTTC. It is translated as CASSLSGTRSETQYF. This chain links TRBV11-3 with TRBJ2-5, with D perhaps assigned TRBD1 or TRBD2 (5 bases each). Germline V gene lookup returns CDR1 SGHNT and CDR2 YENEEA. This CDR3 comprises 15 residues. Trimming shortened V by 6 bases and J by 5 bases, and 19 bases separated the two germline ends.

The chain joins TRBV27 to TRBJ1-1, with TRBD1 as a possible D gene (5 bases). CDR1 and CDR2 (germline): MNHEY, SMNVEV (reference sequence). The CDR3 is 16 amino acids. Trimming pared 0 bases from V and 5 bases from J, leaving 16 bases between. The CDR3 region is CASSLSPDAQGTEAFF. As DNA, the CDR3 is TGTGCCAGCAGTTTATCGCCGGACGCCCAGGGAACTGAAGCTTTCTTT.

The V call is TRBV5-1, the J call TRBJ1-3, with D unresolved. The CDR3 runs 16 residues. Germline V gene sequence: CDR1 SGHRS, CDR2 YFSETQ. V dropped 0 bases and J dropped 0 bases, with 10 bases sitting between them. CDR3 sequence reads: CASSLGESFSGNTIYF. In nucleotides, the CDR3 is TGCGCCAGCAGCTTGGGGGAGTCCTTCTCTGGAAACACCATATATTTT.

The V and J genes are TRBV10-3 and TRBJ2-5, with D possibly being TRBD2 (5 bases). CDR3 length: 13 amino acids. Trimming took 9 bases from V and 2 from J, leaving 13 bases between them. The germline V gene encodes CDR1 ENHRY and CDR2 SYGVKD. CDR3 sequence (DNA): TGTGCCATAAGTACCGGGAAACAAGAGACCCAGTACTTC. It translates to CAISTGKQETQYF.

This clone showed up just once. The chain is built from TRBV9 and TRBJ1-1; TRBD1 matches at 7 bases. CDR1 and CDR2 (germline): SGDLS, YYNGEE. The V segment lost 0 bases and the J segment 8 bases; nucleotides outside the gene matches: 4. The CDR3 runs 13 residues. The CDR3 loop is CASSVGQGKEAFF. The CDR3 DNA sequence: TGTGCCAGCAGCGTAGGACAGGGAAAGGAAGCTTTCTTT. The full variable domain, its missing parts supplied by reference TRBV9 and TRBJ1-1, is DSGVTQTPKHLITATGQRVTLRCSPRSGDLSVYWYQQSLDQGLQFLIQYYNGEERAKGNILERFSAQQFPDLHSELNLSSLELGDSALYFCASSVGQGKEAFFGQGTRLTVV.

This clone was detected once. The J gene is TRBJ1-1, the V gene TRBV11-2; D is undetermined. Between the trimmed V and J ends, which lost 2 bases and 0 bases, there was a span of 7 bases. This CDR3 contains 14 residues. CDR1 is SGHAT, CDR2 FQNNGV, per germline. The CDR3 coding sequence is TGTGCCAGCAGCTTAAGGCAGGTGAACACTGAAGCTTTCTTT. As protein: CASSLRQVNTEAFF.

The genes are TRBV28 and TRBJ2-3; TRBD2 agrees at 8 bases. The CDR3 has 19 amino acids. The V gene end was trimmed by 0 bases and the J gene end by 0 bases; junction bases not matched to a gene: 11. The germline V gene has CDR1 MDHEN and CDR2 SYDVKM. DNA of the CDR3: TGTGCCAGCAGTTTATGGGGGAGCGGGAGTGGGACGAGCACAGATACGCAGTATTTT. Encoded protein: CASSLWGSGSGTSTDTQYF. The variable domain in full, with the rest retrieved from reference TRBV28 and TRBJ2-3, is DVKVTQSSRYLVKRTGEKVFLECVQDMDHENMFWYRQDPGLGLRLIYFSYDVKMKEKGDIPEGYSVSREKKERFSLILESASTNQTSMYLCASSLWGSGSGTSTDTQYFGPGTRLTVL.

The rearrangement joins TRBV11-3 to TRBJ2-3; 12 positions agree with TRBD2. This CDR3 has 16 amino acids. Germline V gives CDR1 SGHNT, CDR2 YENEEA. V lost 5 bases to trimming and J lost 3 bases; unmatched junction nucleotides: 6. CDR3 sequence: CASSQLAGGPTDTQYF. In DNA form, the CDR3 reads TGTGCCAGCAGCCAACTAGCGGGGGGACCTACAGATACGCAGTATTTT.

The chain combines TRBV27 with TRBJ2-3; the D call may be TRBD1 or TRBD2 (6 bases each). Trimming cost V 7 bases and J 3 bases, with 17 bases left between them. Germline CDR1 reads MNHEY; CDR2 reads SMNVEV (reference sequence). This CDR3 contains 15 residues. For the CDR3, the DNA is TGTGCCAGCACCCTTAGAGGAGGGGGTACAGATACGCAGTATTTT. Translating it yields CASTLRGGGTDTQYF.

This clone turned up a few times. The chain links TRBV4-1 to TRBJ1-2; perhaps TRBD1 as D (6 bases). The V end lost 3 bases, the J end lost 0 bases, and 20 bases lay between the germline ends. The CDR3 loop spans 18 amino acids. Germline lookup yields CDR1 MGHRA and CDR2 YSYEKL. CDR3 amino acids: CASSHAGGGGGPNYGYTF. The CDR3 DNA sequence: TGCGCCAGCAGCCACGCGGGAGGGGGGGGTGGCCCTAACTATGGCTACACCTTC.

The table lists this clone with a few counts. V and J are TRBV19 and TRBJ2-1, with TRBD2 matching 7 bases. Trimming removed 4 bases from V and 1 base from J; junction bases left unmatched: 4. Germline CDR1 is LNHDA and CDR2 is SQIVND (reference sequence). This CDR3 contains 15 residues. CDR3 sequence reads: CASSSGRWSYNEQFF. The DNA for the CDR3 is TGTGCCAGTAGTAGCGGGAGATGGTCCTACAATGAGCAGTTCTTC.

The chain has TRBV6-1 and TRBJ1-2; no definite D call. The CDR3 length is 15 residues. Trimming took off 7 bases at V and 1 base at J, with 16 bases between the two ends. The germline V gene has CDR1 MNHNS and CDR2 SASEGT. CDR3 bases: TGTGCCAGCATTCCACCCGGACGGGGTAACTATGGCTACACCTTC. Amino acid sequence: CASIPPGRGNYGYTF.

In nucleotides, the CDR3 is TGTGCCAGCAGCGCGAAGACTAGCGGGACTGGCACAGATACGCAGTATTTT. The encoded protein is CASSAKTSGTGTDTQYF. The rearrangement joins TRBV9 to TRBJ2-3, with 11 bases lining up with TRBD2. After removal of 3 bases from V and 1 base from J, the junction contained 7 bases not matched to a gene. Germline CDR1 SGDLS, CDR2 YYNGEE. The CDR3 totals 17 residues.

This clone is a singleton in its sample. V usage is TRBV5-1 and J usage is TRBJ2-2; 7 positions match TRBD1. Germline V gene lookup returns CDR1 SGHRS and CDR2 YFSETQ. The CDR3 has 15 amino acids. The V gene end was trimmed by 4 bases and the J gene end by 2 bases; junction bases not matched to a gene: 5. The CDR3 region has the DNA TGCGCCAGCAGCGCCACAGGGGAAAACACCGGGGAGCTGTTTTTT. Its translation: CASSATGENTGELFF.

The chain joins TRBV27 to TRBJ2-7; the D gene is possibly TRBD1 (6 bases). This CDR3 has 16 amino acids. Germline V lookup: CDR1 MNHEY, CDR2 SMNVEV (reference sequence). V was shortened by 0 bases and J by 7 bases, with 19 bases between the two germline ends. In nucleotides, the CDR3 is TGTGCCAGCAGTTTATCGGGGACACCCTCCCCGGGGGAGCAGTACGTC. This encodes CASSLSGTPSPGEQYV.

This clone has a single count. The gene calls are TRBV5-4 and TRBJ2-1; the D gene is possibly TRBD2 (5 bases). V lost 4 bases, J lost 13 bases, and 15 bases lay in between. The CDR3 runs 12 residues. In germline, CDR1 is SGHNT, CDR2 YYREEE (reference sequence). CDR3 in DNA: TGTGCCAGCAGCCAGAACCGGGAAAATCAGTTCTTC. This encodes CASSQNRENQFF.

The chain carries TRBV5-4 and TRBJ2-1; 11 bases map to TRBD2. Trimming removed 3 bases from V and 5 bases from J; junction bases left unmatched: 7. The CDR3 totals 16 residues. The germline gives CDR1 SGHNT, CDR2 YYREEE (reference sequence). Here the CDR3 reads CASSSQGLAGHNEQFF. The CDR3 nucleotides are TGTGCCAGCAGCTCCCAAGGACTAGCGGGTCACAATGAGCAGTTCTTC.

The chain carries TRBV5-1 and TRBJ2-6; 7 bases fit TRBD1. The germline gives CDR1 SGHRS, CDR2 YFSETQ. V trimming: 4 bases; J trimming: 2 bases; junction bases outside the gene matches: 9. The CDR3 is made up of 17 amino acids. CDR3 coding DNA: TGCGCCAGCAGCCCTAAGGACAGGTTTGCTGGGGCCAACGTCCTGACTTTC. Translated: CASSPKDRFAGANVLTF.